A selection of T cell receptor beta chains follows, all from one sample in a study of cytomegalovirus exposure and HLA in healthy donors. Using immunoSEQ multiplex PCR, the repertoire was profiled, and TCRdb retains in-frame clones only, with some absent. The sample lists about 150,000 clones, less than 85% occurring once. The sequencing input was PBMCs. These receptors all come from a boy aged 2 to 10 in good health and CMV-seronegative. Both conserved end residues are part of each CDR3. The D gene is left open where the match is weak. Size tells how often a clone was seen (once, few, many) or the class of an expanded clone, and some rows leave it out.

v_gene: TRBV6-6; abundance: .; j_gene: TRBJ2-1; d_gene: .; CDR3aa: CASTERQASSYNEQFF; CDR3nt: TGTGCCAGCACCGAGCGGCAGGCGAGCTCCTACAATGAGCAGTTCTTC
v_gene: TRBV15; abundance: .; j_gene: TRBJ1-2; d_gene: TRBD1; CDR3aa: CATSRGDTGDFNYGYTF; CDR3nt: TGTGCCACCAGCAGGGGCGATACAGGGGACTTTAACTATGGCTACACCTTC
v_gene: TRBV21-1; abundance: few; j_gene: TRBJ2-3; d_gene: .; CDR3aa: CASSKTGGLPDTQYF; CDR3nt: TGTGCCAGCAGCAAAACAGGGGGCTTGCCAGATACGCAGTATTTT
v_gene: TRBV30; abundance: .; j_gene: TRBJ1-4; d_gene: .; CDR3aa: CAWSRFKSLFF; CDR3nt: TGTGCCTGGAGCAGGTTTAAAAGTCTGTTTTTT
v_gene: TRBV6-5; abundance: once; j_gene: TRBJ1-2; d_gene: TRBD1; CDR3aa: CASSYTGTGGSSYTF; CDR3nt: TGTGCCAGCAGTTACACCGGGACAGGGGGGTCGAGCTACACCTTC
v_gene: TRBV5-1; abundance: few; j_gene: TRBJ2-1; d_gene: TRBD1; CDR3aa: CASSLGTGGYNEQFF; CDR3nt: TGCGCCAGCAGCTTGGGGACAGGGGGGTACAATGAGCAGTTCTTC
v_gene: TRBV5-1; abundance: .; j_gene: TRBJ1-6; d_gene: .; CDR3aa: CASSLDPVGPKGAPLHF; CDR3nt: TGCGCCAGCAGCTTGGATCCAGTAGGGCCAAAAGGGGCACCCCTCCACTTT
v_gene: TRBV10-2; abundance: .; j_gene: TRBJ1-5; d_gene: .; CDR3aa: CATSILALSNQPQHF; CDR3nt: TGCGCCACCTCTATCCTAGCCTTAAGCAATCAGCCCCAGCATTTT
v_gene: TRBV18; abundance: .; j_gene: TRBJ2-7; d_gene: .; CDR3aa: CASSPFLAGQLPYEQYF; CDR3nt: TGTGCCAGCTCCCCCTTTTTGGCAGGACAACTCCCCTACGAGCAGTACTTC
v_gene: TRBV11-2; abundance: .; j_gene: TRBJ2-7; d_gene: TRBD1; CDR3aa: CASSLLWDRGTYEQYF; CDR3nt: TGTGCCAGCAGCTTACTCTGGGACAGGGGAACCTACGAGCAGTACTTC
v_gene: TRBV7-4; abundance: .; j_gene: TRBJ1-1; d_gene: .; CDR3aa: CASSLAGLMNTEAFF; CDR3nt: TGTGCCAGCAGCTTGGCAGGACTTATGAACACTGAAGCTTTCTTT
v_gene: TRBV19; abundance: .; j_gene: TRBJ2-5; d_gene: .; CDR3aa: CASSMGAQRRETQYF; CDR3nt: TGTGCCAGTAGTATGGGGGCACAGCGGAGGGAGACCCAGTACTTC
v_gene: TRBV6-1; abundance: .; j_gene: TRBJ1-3; d_gene: .; CDR3aa: CASSTFGSSGNTIYF; CDR3nt: TGTGCCAGCAGCACTTTCGGGAGCTCTGGAAACACCATATATTTT
v_gene: TRBV9; abundance: .; j_gene: TRBJ2-5; d_gene: TRBD2; CDR3aa: CASSGSGGHEETQYF; CDR3nt: TGTGCCAGCAGCGGTAGCGGGGGGCATGAAGAGACCCAGTACTTC
v_gene: TRBV28; abundance: .; j_gene: TRBJ1-2; d_gene: .; CDR3aa: CASGQLRGYGYTF; CDR3nt: TGTGCCTCTGGACAGTTAAGAGGCTATGGCTACACCTTC
v_gene: TRBV19; abundance: .; j_gene: TRBJ1-2; d_gene: .; CDR3aa: CASTQTLNYGYTF; CDR3nt: TGTGCCAGTACTCAGACACTCAACTATGGCTACACCTTC
v_gene: TRBV6-1; abundance: .; j_gene: TRBJ2-4; d_gene: .; CDR3aa: CGSSAALQNIQYF; CDR3nt: TGTGGATCGAGCGCGGCACTCCAAAACATTCAGTACTTC
v_gene: TRBV19; abundance: .; j_gene: TRBJ2-1; d_gene: TRBD2; CDR3aa: CASSASSGESSYNEQFF; CDR3nt: TGTGCCAGTAGTGCATCTAGCGGGGAAAGCTCCTACAATGAGCAGTTCTTC
v_gene: TRBV29-1; abundance: once; j_gene: TRBJ2-3; d_gene: TRBD2; CDR3aa: CSVEDLFGLAGGPGTQYF; CDR3nt: TGCAGCGTTGAAGATCTCTTCGGACTAGCGGGAGGGCCAGGTACGCAGTATTTT
v_gene: TRBV28; abundance: once; j_gene: TRBJ2-6; d_gene: .; CDR3aa: CASSLVGAGANVLTF; CDR3nt: TGTGCCAGCAGCCTAGTGGGTGCGGGGGCCAACGTCCTGACTTTC
v_gene: TRBV7-8; abundance: few; j_gene: TRBJ1-1; d_gene: .; CDR3aa: CASADEGDTEAFF; CDR3nt: TGTGCCAGCGCCGATGAGGGGGACACTGAAGCTTTCTTT
v_gene: TRBV11-2; abundance: .; j_gene: TRBJ2-1; d_gene: .; CDR3aa: CASSLGLVVSDEQFF; CDR3nt: TGTGCCAGCAGCTTAGGTTTAGTTGTAAGCGATGAGCAGTTCTTC
v_gene: TRBV6-6; abundance: .; j_gene: TRBJ2-3; d_gene: TRBD2; CDR3aa: CASSYRAGYTDTQYF; CDR3nt: TGTGCCAGCAGTTACAGAGCGGGGTACACAGATACGCAGTATTTT
v_gene: TRBV6-6; abundance: .; j_gene: TRBJ1-6; d_gene: TRBD1; CDR3aa: CASSSPGQRDSPLHF; CDR3nt: TGTGCCAGCAGTTCGCCGGGACAGAGGGATTCACCCCTCCACTTT
v_gene: TRBV28; abundance: .; j_gene: TRBJ2-7; d_gene: TRBD2; CDR3aa: CASSLSWEGYEQYF; CDR3nt: TGTGCCAGCAGTTTATCGTGGGAGGGCTACGAGCAGTACTTC
v_gene: TRBV5-1; abundance: .; j_gene: TRBJ1-1; d_gene: .; CDR3aa: CASSSGGRENTEAFF; CDR3nt: TGCGCCAGCAGCTCCGGGGGAAGGGAGAACACTGAAGCTTTCTTT
v_gene: TRBV2; abundance: .; j_gene: TRBJ2-1; d_gene: TRBD1; CDR3aa: CASSGARDSFVNEQFF; CDR3nt: TGTGCCAGCAGTGGGGCCCGGGACAGCTTCGTTAATGAGCAGTTCTTC
v_gene: TRBV9; abundance: once; j_gene: TRBJ1-2; d_gene: .; CDR3aa: CASSVGTRTDYYGYTF; CDR3nt: TGTGCCAGCAGCGTAGGTACACGGACGGACTATTATGGCTACACCTTC
v_gene: TRBV7-2; abundance: few; j_gene: TRBJ2-1; d_gene: .; CDR3aa: CASSPPLDNEQFF; CDR3nt: TGTGCCAGCAGCCCACCATTAGACAATGAGCAGTTCTTC
v_gene: TRBV6-1; abundance: .; j_gene: TRBJ1-5; d_gene: .; CDR3aa: CASSLRSNQPQHF; CDR3nt: TGTGCCAGCAGTCTACGTTCCAATCAGCCCCAGCATTTT
v_gene: TRBV27; abundance: .; j_gene: TRBJ1-2; d_gene: TRBD1; CDR3aa: CASSPLSLRDRGFGYTF; CDR3nt: TGTGCCAGCAGTCCGTTAAGCCTCCGGGACAGGGGCTTTGGGTACACCTTC
v_gene: TRBV2; abundance: .; j_gene: TRBJ1-5; d_gene: .; CDR3aa: CASTEGQGLQPQHF; CDR3nt: TGTGCCAGCACCGAAGGGCAGGGATTGCAGCCCCAGCATTTT
v_gene: TRBV14; abundance: .; j_gene: TRBJ2-7; d_gene: .; CDR3aa: CASSPLVWSYEQYF; CDR3nt: TGTGCCAGCAGCCCCCTGGTTTGGAGCTACGAGCAGTACTTC
v_gene: TRBV9; abundance: .; j_gene: TRBJ2-5; d_gene: TRBD2; CDR3aa: CASSLGLAGVETQYF; CDR3nt: TGTGCCAGCAGCTTGGGACTAGCGGGAGTAGAGACCCAGTACTTC
v_gene: TRBV20-1; abundance: .; j_gene: TRBJ1-5; d_gene: TRBD1; CDR3aa: CSARYDRGQHF; CDR3nt: TGCAGTGCTAGATACGACAGGGGTCAGCATTTT
v_gene: TRBV7-9; abundance: .; j_gene: TRBJ2-5; d_gene: TRBD1; CDR3aa: CASSLWSGQGEETQYF; CDR3nt: TGTGCCAGCAGCTTATGGTCCGGACAGGGTGAGGAGACCCAGTACTTC
v_gene: TRBV28; abundance: .; j_gene: TRBJ2-7; d_gene: .; CDR3aa: CASSSGVFEQYF; CDR3nt: TGTGCCAGCTCCTCGGGGGTCTTCGAGCAGTACTTC
v_gene: TRBV2; abundance: .; j_gene: TRBJ1-5; d_gene: TRBD1; CDR3aa: CASSEVDRGQPQHF; CDR3nt: TGTGCCAGCAGTGAAGTGGACAGGGGTCAGCCCCAGCATTTT
v_gene: TRBV28; abundance: once; j_gene: TRBJ2-1; d_gene: .; CDR3aa: CASSPPPAPRQEQFF; CDR3nt: TGTGCCAGCAGTCCCCCCCCCGCCCCAAGACAGGAGCAGTTCTTC
v_gene: TRBV6-5; abundance: .; j_gene: TRBJ2-1; d_gene: .; CDR3aa: CASTSPRGTSFF; CDR3nt: TGTGCCAGCACCTCGCCAAGGGGGACATCTTTCTTC
v_gene: TRBV27; abundance: .; j_gene: TRBJ2-2; d_gene: TRBD2; CDR3aa: CASSGWGLAGAPGELFF; CDR3nt: TGTGCCAGCAGTGGGTGGGGGCTAGCGGGAGCCCCCGGGGAGCTGTTTTTT
v_gene: TRBV19; abundance: .; j_gene: TRBJ2-3; d_gene: TRBD2; CDR3aa: CASSTWRDSGRGDTQYF; CDR3nt: TGTGCCAGTAGTACCTGGCGAGATAGCGGGAGGGGAGATACGCAGTATTTT
v_gene: TRBV10-2; abundance: .; j_gene: TRBJ1-1; d_gene: TRBD1; CDR3aa: CASRTRQGGTEAFF; CDR3nt: TGCGCCAGCCGGACGCGGCAGGGGGGAACTGAAGCTTTCTTT
v_gene: TRBV6-4; abundance: .; j_gene: TRBJ1-2; d_gene: TRBD1; CDR3aa: CASSEDRVRGGYTF; CDR3nt: TGTGCCAGCAGTGAAGACAGGGTTCGCGGGGGCTACACCTTC
v_gene: TRBV7-8; abundance: .; j_gene: TRBJ2-7; d_gene: TRBD1; CDR3aa: CASSLDRGLNEQYF; CDR3nt: TGTGCCAGCAGCCTAGACAGGGGGCTGAACGAGCAGTACTTC
v_gene: TRBV28; abundance: .; j_gene: TRBJ2-7; d_gene: TRBD2; CDR3aa: CASSRPTPSGYEQYF; CDR3nt: TGTGCCAGCAGTAGGCCAACGCCTAGCGGCTACGAGCAGTACTTC
v_gene: TRBV15; abundance: .; j_gene: TRBJ2-2; d_gene: TRBD2; CDR3aa: CATSPRGETGELFF; CDR3nt: TGTGCCACCAGCCCCCGGGGGGAAACCGGGGAGCTGTTTTTT
v_gene: TRBV30; abundance: .; j_gene: TRBJ1-6; d_gene: .; CDR3aa: CAWSVLRTDNSPLHF; CDR3nt: TGTGCCTGGAGCGTTTTACGGACAGATAATTCACCCCTCCACTTT
v_gene: TRBV19; abundance: .; j_gene: TRBJ2-3; d_gene: .; CDR3aa: CASSTYGGVTDTQYF; CDR3nt: TGTGCCAGTAGTACTTACGGGGGAGTAACAGATACGCAGTATTTT
v_gene: TRBV6-6; abundance: .; j_gene: TRBJ1-4; d_gene: TRBD1; CDR3aa: CATYSEDRVGEKLFF; CDR3nt: TGCGCCACTTATTCAGAGGACAGGGTTGGTGAAAAACTGTTTTTT
v_gene: TRBV5-1; abundance: .; j_gene: TRBJ2-3; d_gene: TRBD1; CDR3aa: CASSPGQAADTQYF; CDR3nt: TGCGCCAGCAGCCCCGGACAGGCCGCAGATACGCAGTATTTT
v_gene: TRBV7-2; abundance: .; j_gene: TRBJ1-2; d_gene: .; CDR3aa: CASSLGATGSSGYTF; CDR3nt: TGTGCCAGCAGCTTAGGGGCGACAGGCTCCTCTGGCTACACCTTC
v_gene: TRBV2; abundance: once; j_gene: TRBJ1-3; d_gene: .; CDR3aa: CASSASTLRNTIYF; CDR3nt: TGTGCCAGCAGTGCGTCGACACTTAGAAACACCATATATTTT
v_gene: TRBV5-1; abundance: .; j_gene: TRBJ2-2; d_gene: TRBD2; CDR3aa: CASKGTSEGNTGELFF; CDR3nt: TGCGCCAGCAAGGGGACTAGCGAGGGTAACACCGGGGAGCTGTTTTTT
v_gene: TRBV5-1; abundance: once; j_gene: TRBJ1-2; d_gene: .; CDR3aa: CASSGASVEGYGYTF; CDR3nt: TGCGCCAGCAGCGGTGCGTCGGTGGAGGGTTATGGCTACACCTTC
v_gene: TRBV6-5; abundance: .; j_gene: TRBJ2-3; d_gene: TRBD2; CDR3aa: CASSYSRGRAKDTQYF; CDR3nt: TGTGCCAGCAGTTACTCCAGAGGGAGGGCCAAAGATACGCAGTATTTT
v_gene: TRBV25-1; abundance: .; j_gene: TRBJ2-7; d_gene: .; CDR3aa: CASAMGGPYEQYF; CDR3nt: TGTGCCAGCGCCATGGGCGGGCCCTACGAGCAGTACTTC